A single sample gave rise to the 27 T cell receptor beta chains below, sequenced in a study of T cell responses to AZD1222 COVID-19 vaccine. Method: immunoSEQ multiplex PCR; TCRdb's copy keeps in-frame clones and lacks some. This repertoire shows 65,000 to 75,000 clones, around 84% found once; its top ten account for 21%. The source material was peripheral blood, sampled on day 0 of AZD1222 vaccination. The receptors were gathered from an adult in good health.

The genes are TRBV7-2 and TRBJ1-2, with D uncertain. The ends were cut back, 5 bases at V and 1 base at J, with 8 bases in the middle. CDR3 size: 13 residues. CDR1 SGHTA and CDR2 FQGNSA come from the germline V gene. The CDR3 protein is CASSQALNYGYTF. The CDR3 bases are TGTGCCAGCAGCCAGGCCCTTAACTATGGCTACACCTTC.

For this clone: One end of the junction varies from germline; a read error may be responsible. CDR3 in DNA: TGTGCCAGCAGTGAAGAGAATTACTCTGGAAGCACCATATATTTT. Amino acid sequence: CASSEENYSGSTIYF. This sequence joins TRBV6-1 and TRBJ1-3; no clear D. CDR3 length: 15 residues. Germline values: CDR1 MNHNS, CDR2 SASEGT.

The chain is built from TRBV23-1 and TRBJ2-3, with D unclear. TRBV23-1 is annotated as an ORF whose role is uncertain. This CDR3 comprises 13 residues. Deletions cut 0 bases from V and 5 bases from J, with 6 bases between. CDR3 sequence: CASSQSGGDTQYF. CDR3 coding DNA: TGCGCCAGCAGTCAATCCGGCGGAGATACGCAGTATTTT.

The chain links TRBV10-3 to TRBJ1-4, with D tentatively TRBD1 (5 bases). The CDR3 extends over 15 amino acids. CDR1 ENHRY and CDR2 SYGVKD come from the germline V gene. Trimming left V 6 bases short and J 4 bases short, with 15 bases between. The CDR3 is CAISPSGDHNEKLFF. In DNA, the CDR3 is TGTGCCATCAGCCCCTCCGGGGACCATAATGAAAAACTGTTTTTT.

This chain links TRBV10-3 with TRBJ1-1; unclear D gene. The CDR3 is made up of 12 amino acids. Trimming shortened V by 2 bases and J by 5 bases, and 6 bases separated the two germline ends. Germline loops: CDR1 ENHRY, CDR2 SYGVKD. The CDR3 spells CAISETGTEAFF. The CDR3 coding sequence is TGTGCCATCAGTGAGACGGGAACTGAAGCTTTCTTT.

This chain uses TRBV5-6 with TRBJ2-1; 9 bases agree with TRBD2. Germline V lookup: CDR1 SGHDT, CDR2 YYEEEE. CDR3 length equals 16 residues. V lost 0 bases to trimming and J lost 3 bases; unmatched junction nucleotides: 4. The CDR3 region has the DNA TGTGCCAGCAGCTTGGCGCTAGCGGGAAACTACAATGAGCAGTTCTTC. Protein sequence: CASSLALAGNYNEQFF. Filled out from reference TRBV5-6 and TRBJ2-1, the complete variable domain reads DAGVTQSPTHLIKTRGQQVTLRCSPKSGHDTVSWYQQALGQGPQFIFQYYEEEERQRGNFPDRFSGHQFPNYSSELNVNALLLGDSALYLCASSLALAGNYNEQFFGPGTRLTVL.

This sequence joins TRBV2 and TRBJ1-4, with 9 bases aligning to TRBD1. The CDR3 consists of 19 residues. Losses at the gene ends were 6 bases for V and 0 bases for J; bases not matched to a gene: 14. CDR1 and CDR2 from the germline V gene are SNHLY and FYNNEI. CDR3 nucleotide sequence: TGTGCCAGCAGGCTACTACCGGGACAGGGCGACGCAACTAATGAAAAACTGTTTTTT. This sequence encodes CASRLLPGQGDATNEKLFF.

This chain uses TRBV9 with TRBJ2-3; 7 bases are a match to TRBD1. Losses at the gene ends were 0 bases for V and 3 bases for J; bases not matched to a gene: 4. The CDR3 contains 15 residues. Germline V gives CDR1 SGDLS, CDR2 YYNGEE. CDR3 residues: CASSVAVGQTDTQYF. DNA for the CDR3: TGTGCCAGCAGCGTAGCCGTGGGACAGACAGATACGCAGTATTTT.

This clone was counted at least ten times. V usage is TRBV2 and J usage is TRBJ2-4; 8 bases are a match to TRBD1. The CDR3 is 16 residues long. V shed 0 bases, J shed 4 bases, and the junction held 5 bases outside the gene matches. The germline V gene has CDR1 SNHLY and CDR2 FYNNEI. The CDR3 here is CASSEAPGQVKNIQYF. Written as DNA, the CDR3 is TGTGCCAGCAGTGAAGCGCCGGGACAGGTTAAAAACATTCAGTACTTC.

The V gene is TRBV27, the J gene TRBJ1-1; tentative D call: TRBD1 (5 bases). There are 12 residues in the CDR3. The germline V and J ends were trimmed by 9 bases and 6 bases, with 14 bases remaining between them. Germline CDR1 MNHEY, CDR2 SMNVEV (reference sequence). CDR3 residues: CASGRQYAEAFF. The CDR3 coding sequence is TGTGCCAGTGGTAGACAGTATGCTGAAGCTTTCTTT.

The chain couples TRBV19 to TRBJ1-2; no clear D gene. Trimming shortened V by 1 base and J by 4 bases, and 13 bases separated the two germline ends. The CDR3 is 15 residues long. Germline CDR1 LNHDA, CDR2 SQIVND (reference sequence). The CDR3 bases are TGTGCCAGTAGTATAGTAGGCAGGCGAATCTATGGCTACACCTTC. Protein sequence: CASSIVGRRIYGYTF.

The chain couples TRBV2 to TRBJ1-1; perhaps TRBD1 as D (6 bases). There are 14 residues in the CDR3. The germline V gene encodes CDR1 SNHLY and CDR2 FYNNEI. V was trimmed by 10 bases and J by 5 bases, leaving 20 bases between them. CDR3 residues: CATLWGGAETEAFF. The CDR3 nucleotides read TGTGCCACCCTATGGGGGGGGGCGGAGACTGAAGCTTTCTTT.

The chain has TRBV16 and TRBJ2-3; 11 bases map to TRBD1. The CDR3 spans 16 residues. The germline V gene has CDR1 KGHSY and CDR2 FQNENV. V shed 4 bases, J shed 2 bases, and the junction held 5 bases outside the gene matches. The CDR3, as DNA: TGTGCCAGCAGCCCGGGACAGGGGGATTTCACAGATACGCAGTATTTT. Translation gives CASSPGQGDFTDTQYF.

The rearrangement joins TRBV24-1 to TRBJ2-7; TRBD1 is a possible D gene (6 bases). V shed 4 bases and J shed 13 bases, with 19 bases lying between them. Germline V lookup: CDR1 KGHDR, CDR2 SFDVKD. CDR3 length: 13 amino acids. The CDR3 DNA follows: TGTGCCACCAGTGACCCGACAGGAATACTCATTTACTTC. This sequence encodes CATSDPTGILIYF.

V and J are TRBV18 and TRBJ2-1; the D call may be TRBD1 or TRBD2 (5 bases each). The germline CDR1 and CDR2 sequences are KGHSH and LQKENI. The CDR3 is 15 residues long. V was trimmed by 3 bases and J by 3 bases, leaving 12 bases between them. In DNA form, the CDR3 reads TGTGCCAGCTCACCGCGAGACAGCGGCTACAATGAGCAGTTCTTC. Translated: CASSPRDSGYNEQFF.

The chain carries TRBV27 and TRBJ2-2; D remains unclear. V was pared by 2 bases and J by 7 bases, with 8 bases between. Germline V gene sequence: CDR1 MNHEY, CDR2 SMNVEV (reference sequence). This CDR3 has 13 residues. The CDR3 region has the DNA TGTGCCAGCAGTTTAAACGGTTTCGGGGAGCTGTTTTTT. It is translated as CASSLNGFGELFF.

The J gene is TRBJ2-6, the V gene TRBV11-2; 8 nucleotides align to TRBD2. Germline V CDR1 and CDR2: SGHAT, FQNNGV. With 7 bases clipped from V and 0 bases from J, the junction kept 11 bases outside the gene matches. The CDR3 length is 18 residues. CDR3 loop: CASNRLRSGSSGANVLTF. CDR3 in DNA: TGTGCCAGCAACCGACTTAGGAGCGGGAGCTCTGGGGCCAACGTCCTGACTTTC.

The rearrangement uses TRBV28 and TRBJ2-5, with TRBD1 matching 7 bases. This CDR3 comprises 15 residues. The V gene end was trimmed by 4 bases and the J gene end by 5 bases; junction bases not matched to a gene: 10. Germline V gives CDR1 MDHEN, CDR2 SYDVKM. In nucleotides, the CDR3 is TGTGCCAGCAGTTCTCGAATGACAGGGTCGGAGACCCAGTACTTC. Its protein is CASSSRMTGSETQYF.

This clone was detected only once. This sequence joins TRBV30 and TRBJ2-2; D unresolved. The CDR3 is made up of 14 amino acids. CDR1 is GTSNPN and CDR2 is SVGIG in the germline V gene (reference sequence). Trimming stripped 2 bases from V and 4 bases from J, with 11 bases between. DNA for the CDR3: TGTGCCTGGAGTCCCTCCTGGGGCACCGGGGAGCTGTTTTTT. Translation gives CAWSPSWGTGELFF. Supplemented by reference TRBV30 and TRBJ2-2, the full variable domain reads SQTIHQWPATLVQPVGSPLSLECTVEGTSNPNLYWYRQAAGRGLQLLFYSVGIGQISSEVPQNLSASRPQDRQFILSSKKLLLSDSGFYLCAWSPSWGTGELFFGEGSRLTVL.

The CDR3 is CASRAFGGNTIYF. CDR3 nucleotides: TGTGCCAGCAGGGCTTTTGGTGGAAACACCATATATTTT. This chain uses TRBV27 with TRBJ1-3; D not resolved. The V gene lost 6 bases and the J gene lost 3 bases, with 9 bases spanning the gap. The germline gives CDR1 MNHEY, CDR2 SMNVEV (reference sequence). The CDR3 runs to 13 residues.

The chain uses TRBV19 and TRBJ2-6; D is undetermined. The CDR3 has 16 amino acids. The germline V gene encodes CDR1 LNHDA and CDR2 SQIVND (reference sequence). The ends were cut back, 1 base at V and 1 base at J, with 8 bases in the middle. CDR3 region: CASSIADGSGANVLTF. CDR3 DNA sequence: TGTGCCAGTAGTATAGCCGATGGGTCTGGGGCCAACGTCCTGACTTTC.

The chain couples TRBV28 to TRBJ2-7, with no clear D. In germline, CDR1 is MDHEN, CDR2 SYDVKM. The CDR3 spans 13 residues. V was pared by 9 bases and J by 3 bases, with 15 bases between. CDR3 sequence: CASLSDNFYEQYF. Here the CDR3 DNA reads TGTGCCAGTCTCTCTGACAACTTCTACGAGCAGTACTTC.

This clone turned up a few times. The chain couples TRBV18 to TRBJ1-1; D is unclear. V lost 0 bases to trimming and J lost 9 bases, with 11 bases between them. Germline V gives CDR1 KGHSH, CDR2 LQKENI. The CDR3 extends over 13 amino acids. The CDR3 sequence is CASSPPATIKAFF. The CDR3 DNA is TGTGCCAGCTCACCACCAGCGACAATCAAAGCTTTCTTT.

This chain joins TRBV5-5 and TRBJ1-5; the D is unclear. CDR1 and CDR2 (germline): SGHKS, YYEKEE (reference sequence). V was pared by 5 bases and J by 6 bases, with 15 bases between. The CDR3 consists of 14 residues. The CDR3: CASSFSGGGQPQHF. CDR3 sequence (DNA): TGTGCCAGCAGTTTCTCAGGTGGAGGTCAGCCCCAGCATTTT. The whole variable domain, remainder taken from reference TRBV5-5 and TRBJ1-5, is DAGVTQSPTHLIKTRGQQVTLRCSPISGHKSVSWYQQVLGQGPQFIFQYYEKEERGRGNFPDRFSARQFPNYSSELNVNALLLGDSALYLCASSFSGGGQPQHFGDGTRLSIL.

The chain couples TRBV30 to TRBJ1-2; 10 nucleotides match TRBD1. V was pared by 4 bases and J by 3 bases, with 5 bases of the junction left unmatched. CDR3 size: 14 residues. Germline-derived CDR1 and CDR2 are GTSNPN and SVGIG (reference sequence). The DNA of the CDR3 is TGTGCCTGGACCCGGGACAGGGGTGACTATGGCTACACCTTC. Its protein product is CAWTRDRGDYGYTF.

The table lists this clone with a count of one. V and J are TRBV3-1 (or the pseudogene TRBV3-2) and TRBJ1-3; D is ambiguous. The CDR3 loop spans 16 amino acids. With 4 bases removed from V and 0 bases from J, the gap between germline ends came to 13 bases. Per the germline V gene, CDR1 is LGHDT and CDR2 is YNNKEL (reference sequence). CDR3 sequence (DNA): TGTGCCAGCAGCCGCCCAACTATGAGCTCTGGAAACACCATATATTTT. Translated, it gives CASSRPTMSSGNTIYF.

The V gene is TRBV5-1, the J gene TRBJ2-3; 12 bases agree with TRBD2. J lost 4 bases, V lost 3 bases, and 0 bases had no gene match. CDR1 and CDR2 from the germline V gene are SGHRS and YFSETQ. The CDR3 is 14 residues long. CDR3 nucleotide sequence: TGCGCCAGCAGCTGGACTAGCGGGGCAGATACGCAGTATTTT. Translated, it gives CASSWTSGADTQYF.